The rows below give T cell receptor beta chains drawn from one sample of a study of beta chain features in type 1 diabetes. Sequenced by immunoSEQ multiplex PCR; TCRdb stores in-frame clones only, minus some. The sample has 500,000 to 850,000 clones, around 15% seen once. Sequenced: naive CD4+ T cells from blood. The receptors were gathered from a man between 18 and 29 years old with type 1 diabetes. Both conserved end residues are trimmed from each CDR3. For some rows the clone size is stated as once, few or many, or as a class when expanded; others skip it.

clone_size	cdr3_length	v_call	j_call	cdr3_aa
.	16	TRBV18	TRBJ2-6	ASSPPLQGPSGANVLT
few	14	TRBV4-2	TRBJ2-6	ASSQDRGSGANVLT
.	13	TRBV18	TRBJ2-5	ASSPAYPGKETQY
.	13	TRBV6-5	TRBJ2-7	ASSYSGLAFYEQY
.	13	TRBV30	TRBJ2-3	AWRDERGLTDTQY
few	15	TRBV7-2	TRBJ1-1	ASSLPLAGPMNTEAF
.	10	TRBV5-4	TRBJ1-2	ASSQARAGYT
few	14	TRBV6-6	TRBJ1-4	ASSRLKEPTNEKLF
few	12	TRBV30	TRBJ2-5	AWSVSAASETQY
few	11	TRBV30	TRBJ2-1	AWSAPGYNEQF
few	12	TRBV30	TRBJ2-5	AWSPAGTQETQY
.	15	TRBV7-9	TRBJ2-1	ASSLDSDPASYNEQF
few	12	TRBV11-3	TRBJ2-2	ASSLDSLTGELF
.	13	TRBV28	TRBJ1-5	ASSLRGHSNQPQH
few	14	TRBV19	TRBJ2-3	ASPPGLADCTDTQY
.	11	TRBV9	TRBJ1-4	ASSGPDGEKLF
few	12	TRBV5-4	TRBJ2-7	ASSLRGGFDEQY
.	14	TRBV2	TRBJ1-5	ASSVERAYSNQPQH
few	12	TRBV15	TRBJ2-7	ATSRDAGPYEQY
few	13	TRBV9	TRBJ1-3	ASSVQQGYGNTIY
.	13	TRBV29-1	TRBJ1-1	SVRDTGGGDTEAF
few	11	TRBV29-1	TRBJ2-7	SVAGTDTYEQY
few	13	TRBV9	TRBJ1-4	ASSPGTDRNEKLF
.	9	TRBV20-1	TRBJ2-3	SARSTDTQY
.	18	TRBV19	TRBJ2-1	ASSPGTSGRVDSSYNEQF
.	13	TRBV25-1	TRBJ2-1	ASSDLSREKYEQF
.	10	TRBV30	TRBJ2-5	AWSRTFETQY
.	14	TRBV28	TRBJ2-7	ASALGVWGQGYEQY
.	13	TRBV23-1	TRBJ1-6	ASSGDPPDTPPLH
.	17	TRBV30	TRBJ2-4	AWSGTGTGLVGGKNIQY
.	14	TRBV7-6	TRBJ2-3	ASSGQRGGRTDTQY
.	13	TRBV30	TRBJ2-7	AWTHAGGVSYEQY
few	9	TRBV28	TRBJ2-7	ASGGAYEQY
.	12	TRBV7-2	TRBJ2-5	ASSAWTGRETQY
few	10	TRBV29-1	TRBJ1-1	SAGQGGTEAF
.	13	TRBV28	TRBJ2-7	ASNPGTSGTYEQY
.	11	TRBV29-1	TRBJ1-1	SVVGGANTEAF
few	13	TRBV27	TRBJ2-3	ASSLMGGSPDTQY
few	14	TRBV2	TRBJ2-1	ASSRGLASSYNEQF
.	13	TRBV6-5	TRBJ1-2	ASLGGDRGLYGYT
once	12	TRBV9	TRBJ2-5	ASSGTDYQETQY
.	11	TRBV2	TRBJ2-5	ASAAWMGETQY
.	13	TRBV10-3	TRBJ1-5	AIRPGGEGNQPQH
few	11	TRBV30	TRBJ1-4	AFGGSTNEKLF
few	12	TRBV19	TRBJ2-3	ASSITGRTDTQY
.	14	TRBV6-5	TRBJ2-7	ASSYSMSPTTYEQY
.	13	TRBV7-2	TRBJ1-1	ASSLVTGVNTEAF
.	10	TRBV4-1	TRBJ1-2	ASWDGNYGYT
few	13	TRBV7-2	TRBJ2-3	ASSARDRGPDTQY
.	11	TRBV4-3	TRBJ2-3	ASSQGGGDTQY
few	15	TRBV9	TRBJ2-5	ASSAGLAGSSGETQY